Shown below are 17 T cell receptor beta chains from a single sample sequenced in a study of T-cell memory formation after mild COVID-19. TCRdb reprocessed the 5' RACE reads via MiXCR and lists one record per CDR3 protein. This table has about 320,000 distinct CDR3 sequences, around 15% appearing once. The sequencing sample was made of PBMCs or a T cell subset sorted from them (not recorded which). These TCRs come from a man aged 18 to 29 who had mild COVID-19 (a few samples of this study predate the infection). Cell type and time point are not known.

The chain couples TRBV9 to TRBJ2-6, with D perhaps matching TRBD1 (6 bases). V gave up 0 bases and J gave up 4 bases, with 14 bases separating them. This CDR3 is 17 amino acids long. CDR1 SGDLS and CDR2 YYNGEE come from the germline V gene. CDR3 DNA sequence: TGTGCCAGCAGCGTAGCCCTAGGGACACGGGGGGCCAACGTCCTGACTTTC. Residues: CASSVALGTRGANVLTF.

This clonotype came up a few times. The CDR3 loop reads CATSVRDRDGEQFF. The CDR3 DNA reads as TGTGCCACCAGTGTTAGGGACAGGGACGGTGAGCAGTTCTTC. The chain combines TRBV24-1 with TRBJ2-1, with 9 nucleotides matching TRBD1. The CDR3 has 14 residues. Losses at the gene ends were 5 bases for V and 9 bases for J; bases not matched to a gene: 7. Germline CDR1 is KGHDR and CDR2 is SFDVKD.

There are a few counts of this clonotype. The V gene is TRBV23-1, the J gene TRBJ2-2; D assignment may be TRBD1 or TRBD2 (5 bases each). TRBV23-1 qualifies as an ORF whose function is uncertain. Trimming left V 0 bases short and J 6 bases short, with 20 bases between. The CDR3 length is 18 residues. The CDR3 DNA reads TGCGCCAGCAGTCAATCCAGGGTCTCGGAGCGGCGCGCCGGGGAGCTGTTTTTT. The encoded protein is CASSQSRVSERRAGELFF.

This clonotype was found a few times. The CDR3 sequence is CASSRTRRRETQYF. The CDR3 DNA follows: TGTGCCAGCAGCCGGACTAGGAGGCGGGAGACCCAGTACTTC. The V and J genes are TRBV14 and TRBJ2-5; 7 nucleotides agree with TRBD2. Germline V gene sequence: CDR1 SGHDN, CDR2 FVKESK. Trimming took 4 bases from V and 5 from J; bases not matched to a gene: 7. This CDR3 comprises 14 residues.

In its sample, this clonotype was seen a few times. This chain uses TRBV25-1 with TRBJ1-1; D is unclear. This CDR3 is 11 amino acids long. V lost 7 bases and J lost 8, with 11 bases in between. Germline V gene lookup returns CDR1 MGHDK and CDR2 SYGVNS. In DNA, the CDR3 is TGTGCCAGCACGTCATCTCAGGAAGCTTTCTTT. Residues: CASTSSQEAFF.

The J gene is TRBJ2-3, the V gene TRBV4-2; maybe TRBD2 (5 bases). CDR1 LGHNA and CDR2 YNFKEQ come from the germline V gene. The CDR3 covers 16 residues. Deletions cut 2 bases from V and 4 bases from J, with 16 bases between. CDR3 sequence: CASSQLPGELADTQYF. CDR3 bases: TGTGCCAGCAGCCAACTCCCTGGGGAGCTAGCAGATACGCAGTATTTT.

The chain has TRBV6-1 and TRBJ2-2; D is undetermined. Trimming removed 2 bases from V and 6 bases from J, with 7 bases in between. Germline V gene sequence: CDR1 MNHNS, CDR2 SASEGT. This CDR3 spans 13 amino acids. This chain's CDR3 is CASSELPSGELFF. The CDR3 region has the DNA TGTGCCAGCAGTGAATTGCCATCCGGGGAGCTGTTTTTT.

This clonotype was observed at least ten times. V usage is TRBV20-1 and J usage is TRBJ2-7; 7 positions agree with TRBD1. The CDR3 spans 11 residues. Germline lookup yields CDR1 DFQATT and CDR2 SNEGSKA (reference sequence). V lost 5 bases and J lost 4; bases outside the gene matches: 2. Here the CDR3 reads CSAQGVYEQYF. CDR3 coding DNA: TGCAGTGCTCAGGGGGTATACGAGCAGTACTTC.

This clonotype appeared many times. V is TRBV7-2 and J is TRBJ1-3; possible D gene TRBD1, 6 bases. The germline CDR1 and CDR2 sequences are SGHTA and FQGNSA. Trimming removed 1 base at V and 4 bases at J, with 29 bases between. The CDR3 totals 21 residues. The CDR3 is CASSLVDLLWDTDVSGNTIYF. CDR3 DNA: TGTGCCAGCAGCTTAGTGGATCTCCTGTGGGACACCGATGTTTCAGGAAACACCATATATTTT.

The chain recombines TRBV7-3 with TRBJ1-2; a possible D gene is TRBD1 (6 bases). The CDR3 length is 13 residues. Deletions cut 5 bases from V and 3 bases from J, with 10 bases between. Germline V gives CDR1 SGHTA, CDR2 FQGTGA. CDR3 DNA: TGTGCCAGCAGCCAACAGGGTTACTATGGCTACACCTTC. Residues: CASSQQGYYGYTF.

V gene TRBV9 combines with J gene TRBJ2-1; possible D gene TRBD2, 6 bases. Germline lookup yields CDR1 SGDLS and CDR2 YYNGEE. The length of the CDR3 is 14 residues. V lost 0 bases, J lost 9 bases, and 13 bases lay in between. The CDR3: CASSVAAGPGEQFF. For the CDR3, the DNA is TGTGCCAGCAGCGTAGCGGCGGGGCCCGGTGAGCAGTTCTTC.

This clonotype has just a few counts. CDR3 in DNA: TGTGCCAGCAACCCCCAGTCCTCCTACGAGCAGTACGTC. Translating gives CASNPQSSYEQYV. The chain employs TRBV5-6 and TRBJ2-7, with D unclear. Germline-derived CDR1 and CDR2 are SGHDT and YYEEEE. V dropped 6 bases and J dropped 0 bases, with 10 bases sitting between them. The CDR3 length is 13 residues.

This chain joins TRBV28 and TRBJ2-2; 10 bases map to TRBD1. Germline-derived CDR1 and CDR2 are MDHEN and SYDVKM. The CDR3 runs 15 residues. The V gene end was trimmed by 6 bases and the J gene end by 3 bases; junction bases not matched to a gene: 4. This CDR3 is CASRAGTGDTGELFF. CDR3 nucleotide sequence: TGTGCCAGCAGAGCCGGGACAGGGGACACCGGGGAGCTGTTTTTT.

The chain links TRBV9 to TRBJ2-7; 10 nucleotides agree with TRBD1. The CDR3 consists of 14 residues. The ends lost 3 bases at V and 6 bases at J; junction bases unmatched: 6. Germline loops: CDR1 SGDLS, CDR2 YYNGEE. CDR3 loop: CASSGPGTGAEQYF. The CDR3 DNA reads TGTGCCAGCAGCGGTCCCGGGACAGGGGCCGAGCAGTACTTC.

CDR3 sequence reads: CASSPLGQGYGPLHF. The CDR3 nucleotides are TGTGCCAGCAGCCCACTCGGACAGGGTTACGGACCCCTCCACTTT. The V gene is TRBV7-2, the J gene TRBJ1-6, with 8 bases matching TRBD1. This CDR3 is built from 15 residues. Germline values: CDR1 SGHTA, CDR2 FQGNSA. V lost 5 bases, J lost 12 bases, and 12 bases stayed unmatched.

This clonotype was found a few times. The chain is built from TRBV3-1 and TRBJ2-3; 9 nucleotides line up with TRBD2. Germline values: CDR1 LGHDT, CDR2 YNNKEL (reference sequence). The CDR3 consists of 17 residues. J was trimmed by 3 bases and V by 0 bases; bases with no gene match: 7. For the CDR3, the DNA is TGTGCCAGCAGCCAAGAGGGAGCGGGGGGCCGGACAGATACGCAGTATTTT. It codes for CASSQEGAGGRTDTQYF.

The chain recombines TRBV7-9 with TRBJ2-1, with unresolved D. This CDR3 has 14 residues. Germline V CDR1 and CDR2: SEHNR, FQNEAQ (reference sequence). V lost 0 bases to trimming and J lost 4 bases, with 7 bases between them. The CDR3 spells CASSLAQSYNEQFF. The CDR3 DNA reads TGTGCCAGCAGCTTAGCGCAGTCATACAATGAGCAGTTCTTC.